This T cell receptor (beta chain) was identified in a study of blood T cell repertoires in COVID-19. Study-level information: Some COVID-19 samples were acute and others convalescent; all came from the United States, Italy and Spain. In each case, the material was cDNA or gDNA derived from T cells, B-cell-depleted T cells, or PBMCs.

Source study methods: By means of reference gene primer amplification, nucleated cell counts were estimated. Assay: immunoSEQ multiplex PCR; the TCRdb copy retains only in-frame clones and omits some. That table gives V, J and clone size, and the DNA gave D and trimming. Found here are tens of thousands of clones, 90% of them singletons; the top ten hold over 9.5%. The sequenced material came from peripheral blood. The sequence was collected from a human donor in a cohort sampled during active COVID-19.

CDR3 in amino acids: CASSLLRGAIYNEQFF. In DNA, the CDR3 is TGCGCCAGCAGCTTGCTTCGGGGGGCAATCTACAATGAGCAGTTCTTC. V is TRBV5-1 and J is TRBJ2-1, with a tentative D call TRBD2 (7 bases). From germline, CDR1 is SGHRS and CDR2 YFSETQ. The CDR3 consists of 16 residues. V was cut by 1 base and J by 3 bases, with 14 bases left in between.